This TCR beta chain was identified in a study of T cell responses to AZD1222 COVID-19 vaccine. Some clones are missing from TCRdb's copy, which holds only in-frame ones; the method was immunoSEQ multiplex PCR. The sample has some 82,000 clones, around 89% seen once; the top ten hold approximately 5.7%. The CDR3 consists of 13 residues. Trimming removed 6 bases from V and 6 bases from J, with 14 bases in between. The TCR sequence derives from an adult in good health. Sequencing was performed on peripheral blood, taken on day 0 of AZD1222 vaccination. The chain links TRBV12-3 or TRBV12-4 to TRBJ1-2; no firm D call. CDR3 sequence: CASSQQGRDGYTF. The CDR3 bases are TGTGCCAGCAGCCAGCAAGGGCGGGATGGCTACACCTTC.